This is a list of T cell receptor beta chains from one sample in a study of blood T cell repertoires in COVID-19. Method: immunoSEQ multiplex PCR; TCRdb's copy keeps in-frame clones and lacks some. Altogether 150,000 or so clones are present, approximately 90% being singletons, with the ten largest covering roughly 3.9%. The sample taken for sequencing was PBMCs or T cells enriched from blood (not recorded which). The source is a woman aged 40-49 years who had been exposed to COVID-19. Each CDR3 is given with its conserved first and last residue. D genes are given only for firm matches. Clone size, where shown, is once, few, many, or a class for clones that have expanded.

>TRBJ2-1|TRBD2|.|14|TRBV27
TGTGCCAGCAGTACCTGGACTAGCGGGGATGAGCAGTTCTTC
CASSTWTSGDEQFF
>TRBJ2-2|TRBD1|.|14|TRBV18
TGTGCCAGCACCCCGGGACAGACCACCGGGGAGCTGTTTTTT
CASTPGQTTGELFF
>TRBJ1-2|.|.|13|TRBV7-3
TGTGCCAGCAGCGACAGACTTAATAAAGGCTACACCTTC
CASSDRLNKGYTF
>TRBJ2-3|TRBD2|.|18|TRBV9
TGTGCCAGCAGCTCCCACTCCGGGACTAGCGGGAGCACAGATACGCAGTATTTT
CASSSHSGTSGSTDTQYF
>TRBJ2-1|.|.|14|TRBV5-5
TGTGCCAGCAGCTTACCGGGAGCCTATAATGAGCAGTTCTTC
CASSLPGAYNEQFF
>TRBJ2-7|TRBD2|.|19|TRBV28
TGTGCCAGCAGTTTCCAAAGAAGCGGGAGAGAATTAAGCTCCTACGAGCAGTACTTC
CASSFQRSGRELSSYEQYF
>TRBJ1-1|TRBD1|.|15|TRBV6-5
TGTGCCAGCAGGGGTCTGGACAGGGTAAACACTGAAGCTTTCTTT
CASRGLDRVNTEAFF
>TRBJ2-6|.|once|17|TRBV18
TGTGCCAGCTCACCACGGGACAACTACTCTGGGGCCAACGTCCTGACTTTC
CASSPRDNYSGANVLTF
>TRBJ2-2|.|.|15|TRBV2
TGTGCCAGCAGTGGACAGCCTCCGAACACCGGGGAGCTGTTTTTT
CASSGQPPNTGELFF
>TRBJ2-1|TRBD2|.|15|TRBV7-9
TGTGCCAGCAGCTTAATCCTAGCGGGGTGGGATGAGCAGTTCTTC
CASSLILAGWDEQFF
>TRBJ2-3|TRBD2|once|15|TRBV10-2
TGCGCCAGCAGGAGTATGGGGGGGAATGGAGATACGCAGTATTTT
CASRSMGGNGDTQYF
>TRBJ1-5|.|.|15|TRBV6-5
TGTGCCAGCAGTTACTCGAGGCAGGGAAATCAGCCCCAGCATTTT
CASSYSRQGNQPQHF
>TRBJ1-2|.|once|10|TRBV19
TGTGCCAGTAGTATATGGGGCCATCCCTTC
CASSIWGHPF
>TRBJ2-1|TRBD2|.|16|TRBV15
TGTGCCACCAGCAGAGAGCGAGCGGGGCGCCCCAATGAGCAGTTCTTC
CATSRERAGRPNEQFF
>TRBJ1-2|TRBD1|.|15|TRBV4-3
TGCGCCAGCAGCCAGGTCCGGACAGGGAACCATGGCTACACCTTC
CASSQVRTGNHGYTF
>TRBJ1-2|.|few|13|TRBV5-4
TGTGCCAGCAGCTTGGGGCAGGATTATGGCTACACCTTC
CASSLGQDYGYTF
>TRBJ1-1|TRBD1|once|15|TRBV28
TGTGCCAGCGCATATTACAGGGGGCTCGGCGCTGAAGCTTTCTTT
CASAYYRGLGAEAFF